The 21 T cell receptor beta chains presented below share a single source sample, sequenced in a study of shared clonotypes between healthy human individuals. The data were produced by immunoSEQ multiplex PCR, yet TCRdb's version contains in-frame clones alone and is incomplete. In the table there are 2 million to 2.5 million clones, under 95% of which are singletons. Input material: naive CD4+ T cells from PBMCs. Subset denoted: CD45RA+ positively selected. These receptors were obtained from a man aged 18-30 years in good health. Some clones in this sample may be carry-over from other donors' samples.

The chain employs TRBV18 and TRBJ1-1, with TRBD1 as a possible D gene (5 bases). Germline V gives CDR1 KGHSH, CDR2 LQKENI. This CDR3 spans 13 amino acids. Trimming shortened V by 4 bases and J by 8 bases, and 14 bases separated the two germline ends. The CDR3 nucleotides read TGTGCCAGCTCACAGGGGCTAGGGGTCGAAGCTTTCTTT. It is translated as CASSQGLGVEAFF.

The gene calls are TRBV19 and TRBJ2-1, with 9 nucleotides matching TRBD2. V lost 6 bases to trimming and J lost 7 bases; unmatched junction nucleotides: 7. CDR3 length: 14 residues. Germline values: CDR1 LNHDA, CDR2 SQIVND (reference sequence). CDR3 bases: TGTGCCAGTAGAGAAGCTAGCGGGAATAATGAGCAGTTCTTC. This codes for CASREASGNNEQFF.

The rearrangement uses TRBV30 and TRBJ1-2; D unresolved. The CDR3 is 12 amino acids. Trimming took 2 bases from V and 11 from J, leaving 15 bases between them. Looked up from germline, CDR1 is GTSNPN and CDR2 is SVGIG (reference sequence). CDR3: CAWSRDPVRYTF. The CDR3 DNA reads as TGTGCCTGGAGTCGAGACCCAGTACGGTACACCTTC.

The chain uses TRBV6-1 and TRBJ2-4; D remains ambiguous. Germline lookup yields CDR1 MNHNS and CDR2 SASEGT. The CDR3 is 15 residues long. Trimming cost V 4 bases and J 0 bases, with 10 bases left between them. This CDR3 is CASSGLWLAKNIQYF. CDR3 DNA: TGTGCCAGCAGTGGACTCTGGCTAGCCAAAAACATTCAGTACTTC.

The count of this clone is one. The rearrangement links TRBV7-2 to TRBJ1-1, with TRBD1 matching 10 bases. Germline CDR1 reads SGHTA; CDR2 reads FQGNSA. Germline trimming cut 3 bases from V and 7 bases from J; bases unmatched to any gene: 8. The CDR3 sequence is 15 residues long. CDR3 coding DNA: TGTGCCAGCAGCTTTACGACAGGGGGCCGAGGTGAAGCTTTCTTT. Translating it yields CASSFTTGGRGEAFF.

The chain links TRBV10-3 to TRBJ2-7, with D unresolved. Looked up from germline, CDR1 is ENHRY and CDR2 is SYGVKD. With 0 bases removed from V and 3 bases from J, the gap between germline ends came to 15 bases. The CDR3 consists of 16 residues. The CDR3 reads CAISESLSSGNYEQYF. In nucleotides, the CDR3 is TGTGCCATCAGTGAGTCGCTATCCTCAGGCAACTACGAGCAGTACTTC.

The genes are TRBV19 and TRBJ1-5; D is possibly TRBD1 (5 bases). This CDR3 has 13 amino acids. Deletions cut 8 bases from V and 7 bases from J, with 15 bases between. CDR1 is LNHDA and CDR2 is SQIVND in the germline V gene (reference sequence). The CDR3: CASGGGVGQPQHF. The CDR3 coding sequence is TGTGCCAGTGGCGGGGGAGTAGGCCAGCCCCAGCATTTT.

Of note for this clone: Here the CDR3 omits its conserved ending phenylalanine or tryptophan, so a read error is the likely source. The DNA is left out, because the CDR3 cannot be placed on it with certainty; the CDR3 is given as TCRdb lists it. The rearrangement uses TRBV4-1 and TRBJ1-4. The CDR3 has 16 amino acids, counting both end residues. From germline, CDR1 is MGHRA and CDR2 YSYEKL. The CDR3 reads CASSQVNFPGGSGFFS.

The chain recombines TRBV6-6 with TRBJ2-3; 7 bases agree with TRBD2. V dropped 6 bases and J dropped 4; count of bases not matched to a gene: 4. The CDR3 sequence is 13 residues long. Per germline, CDR1 MNHNY and CDR2 SVGAGI (reference sequence). CDR3 loop: CASRASGADTQYF. The DNA for the CDR3 is TGTGCCAGCAGGGCTAGCGGAGCAGATACGCAGTATTTT.

The rearrangement uses TRBV19 and TRBJ1-2; a possible D gene is TRBD1 (5 bases). This CDR3 has 14 residues. Trimming took off 4 bases at V and 8 bases at J, with 17 bases between the two ends. Germline lookup yields CDR1 LNHDA and CDR2 SQIVND (reference sequence). The CDR3 here is CASSTRGAGGGYTF. The CDR3 nucleotides read TGTGCCAGTAGTACCCGGGGCGCAGGAGGCGGCTACACCTTC.

CDR3 nucleotides: TGTGCCAGCTCACCGAGGGTTTTAGAAGCTTTCTTT. It is translated as CASSPRVLEAFF. This chain uses TRBV18 with TRBJ1-1; no clear D gene. The CDR3 loop spans 12 amino acids. CDR1 and CDR2 from the germline V gene are KGHSH and LQKENI. Trimming pared 3 bases from V and 8 bases from J, leaving 10 bases between.

The genes are TRBV5-1 and TRBJ2-2; 7 positions match TRBD2. The CDR3 contains 16 residues. J was trimmed by 2 bases and V by 0 bases; bases with no gene match: 4. Looked up from germline, CDR1 is SGHRS and CDR2 is YFSETQ. The CDR3 coding sequence is TGCGCCAGCAGCTTGGAACTAGCGACTAACACCGGGGAGCTGTTTTTT. Translation gives CASSLELATNTGELFF.

This clone was seen a single time. J is TRBJ2-3 and V is TRBV18; D is undetermined. Germline V gene sequence: CDR1 KGHSH, CDR2 LQKENI. The CDR3 is made up of 14 amino acids. V was shortened by 4 bases and J by 2 bases, with 10 bases between the two germline ends. The CDR3 spells CASSLRTPTDTQYF. In DNA, the CDR3 is TGTGCCAGCTCACTGCGGACCCCCACAGATACGCAGTATTTT.

This clone showed up just once. V and J are TRBV5-1 and TRBJ1-5; D not resolved. V was clipped by 4 bases and J by 4 bases, with 18 bases between them. CDR3 length equals 16 residues. The germline gives CDR1 SGHRS, CDR2 YFSETQ. The CDR3, as DNA: TGCGCCAGCAGCCCCTCGGGCGGTCGATTAAATCAGCCCCAGCATTTT. Translated, it gives CASSPSGGRLNQPQHF.

The rearrangement links TRBV5-5 to TRBJ1-2; D possibly corresponds to TRBD1 (5 bases). V was trimmed by 0 bases and J by 5 bases, leaving 20 bases between them. The CDR3 length is 17 residues. Germline lookup yields CDR1 SGHKS and CDR2 YYEKEE (reference sequence). The CDR3 protein is CASSLGGMGRSEYGYTF. For the CDR3, the DNA is TGTGCCAGCAGCTTGGGAGGTATGGGGCGGTCCGAGTATGGCTACACCTTC.

The chain recombines TRBV28 with TRBJ1-5; D not resolved. This CDR3 comprises 11 residues. Germline V gene lookup returns CDR1 MDHEN and CDR2 SYDVKM. In DNA, the CDR3 is TGTGCAGTAGAGGGAAATCAGCCCCAGCATTTT. It is translated as CAVEGNQPQHF.

This clone was observed once. The V and J genes are TRBV7-9 and TRBJ2-2; 11 nucleotides match TRBD2. V lost 2 bases, J lost 3 bases, and 8 bases stayed unmatched. CDR3 length: 18 residues. The germline gives CDR1 SEHNR, CDR2 FQNEAQ (reference sequence). The CDR3 DNA is TGTGCCAGCAGCTTACGTGGACTAGCGGGCCCAGACACCGGGGAGCTGTTTTTT. It codes for CASSLRGLAGPDTGELFF.

The chain is built from TRBV19 and TRBJ1-1; D gene uncertain. This CDR3 is 14 amino acids long. The germline CDR1 and CDR2 sequences are LNHDA and SQIVND (reference sequence). V lost 6 bases and J 0 bases, leaving 11 bases between the germline ends. CDR3 region: CASRVDFMNTEAFF. CDR3 nucleotide sequence: TGTGCCAGTAGGGTGGATTTCATGAACACTGAAGCTTTCTTT.

In this sample, this clone turned up once. The CDR3: CASSQVLRGTIDQPQHF. The CDR3 bases are TGCGCCAGCAGCCAAGTGTTACGGGGGACCATCGATCAGCCCCAGCATTTT. The J gene is TRBJ1-5, the V gene TRBV4-1; D might be TRBD1 (5 bases). The length of the CDR3 is 17 residues. Trimming took 1 base from V and 5 from J, leaving 18 bases between them. CDR1 and CDR2 from the germline V gene are MGHRA and YSYEKL.

The chain is built from TRBV7-8 and TRBJ2-1; no definite D call. V lost 5 bases to trimming and J lost 4 bases, with 9 bases between them. CDR3 size: 13 residues. Germline V gene data show CDR1 as SGHVS and CDR2 as FQNEAQ. The CDR3 sequence is CASSLREYNEQFF. The CDR3 DNA reads as TGTGCCAGCAGCCTAAGAGAATACAATGAGCAGTTCTTC.

The J gene is TRBJ1-2, the V gene TRBV7-9, with a possible D match to TRBD1 (6 bases). The V end was cut by 5 bases, the J end by 4 bases, with 20 bases between. This CDR3 is built from 16 residues. Germline V CDR1 and CDR2: SEHNR, FQNEAQ (reference sequence). The CDR3 DNA sequence: TGTGCCAGCAGCGAACTGAGACAGGCGTTACCCTATGGCTACACCTTC. This gives the protein CASSELRQALPYGYTF.